These 15 T cell receptor beta chains share one sample of origin, sequenced in a study of blood T cell repertoires in COVID-19. The method was immunoSEQ multiplex PCR; TCRdb's version includes in-frame clones alone and lacks a portion of them. The sample has around 100,000 clones, around 90% seen once. Sequenced material: peripheral blood. These receptors originate from an older woman with acute or convalescent COVID-19.

V is TRBV21-1 and J is TRBJ1-5. TRBV21-1 is given as a pseudogene. CDR3 length equals 16 residues. CDR3 sequence reads: CASSNRASGGNQPQHF. DNA of the CDR3: TGTGCCAGCAGCAACAGGGCCAGCGGGGGAAATCAGCCCCAGCATTTT.

The V gene is TRBV10-1, the J gene TRBJ2-5; TRBD2 aligns across 15 bases. Germline lookup yields CDR1 WNHNN and CDR2 SYGVQD (reference sequence). The CDR3 covers 16 residues. V lost 6 bases, J lost 4 bases, and 6 bases stayed unmatched. CDR3 protein: CASSRGLAGGLETQYF. The CDR3 nucleotides are TGCGCCAGCAGCCGCGGACTAGCGGGAGGGCTAGAGACCCAGTACTTC.

The CDR3 loop reads CASRQPLAVTDTQYF. In DNA form, the CDR3 reads TGTGCCAGCAGGCAACCTCTAGCGGTCACAGATACGCAGTATTTT. The chain is built from TRBV6-5 and TRBJ2-3, with 7 nucleotides matching TRBD2. Germline assignment: CDR1 MNHEY and CDR2 SVGAGI. The CDR3 is 15 residues long. V lost 6 bases, J lost 2 bases, and 8 bases stayed unmatched.

The V and J genes are TRBV19 and TRBJ1-6; D unclear. Germline-derived CDR1 and CDR2 are LNHDA and SQIVND (reference sequence). The CDR3 contains 14 residues. The V end lost 3 bases, the J end lost 7 bases, and 10 bases lay between the germline ends. CDR3 nucleotide sequence: TGTGCCAGTAGTATTAGTCAGACAAATTCACCCCTCCACTTT. Its translation is CASSISQTNSPLHF.

J is TRBJ2-1 and V is TRBV29-1, with D unresolved. The CDR3 is made up of 10 amino acids. Germline CDR1 and CDR2: SQVTM and ANQGSEA. V was pared by 7 bases and J by 6 bases, with 7 bases between. The CDR3 region has the DNA TGCAGCGCCGCTAGCAATGAGCAGTTCTTC. Translating gives CSAASNEQFF.

This chain links TRBV19 with TRBJ1-2; D may be TRBD1 (6 bases). Germline V gives CDR1 LNHDA, CDR2 SQIVND (reference sequence). The CDR3 extends over 13 amino acids. Trimming took off 3 bases at V and 8 bases at J, with 13 bases between the two ends. CDR3 sequence reads: CASSIRTERGYTF. The CDR3 DNA reads TGTGCCAGTAGTATCAGGACAGAAAGGGGCTACACCTTC.

The chain uses TRBV30 and TRBJ1-1; TRBD1 aligns across 7 bases. Germline-derived CDR1 and CDR2 are GTSNPN and SVGIG (reference sequence). The CDR3 sequence is 13 residues long. With 5 bases clipped from V and 1 base from J, the junction kept 4 bases outside the gene matches. The CDR3 sequence is CAWEGAGNTEAFF. The DNA of the CDR3 is TGTGCCTGGGAGGGGGCAGGGAACACTGAAGCTTTCTTT.

The chain links TRBV28 to TRBJ2-5; 9 bases agree with TRBD1. Trimming at V came to 5 bases and at J to 5 bases, leaving 9 bases not matched to a gene. Germline V lookup: CDR1 MDHEN, CDR2 SYDVKM. This CDR3 is built from 15 residues. The CDR3 protein is CASSQGTGRAETQYF. CDR3 DNA: TGTGCCAGCAGTCAAGGGACAGGGCGAGCGGAGACCCAGTACTTC. Together with reference TRBV28 and TRBJ2-5, the CDR3 gives the full variable domain: DVKVTQSSRYLVKRTGEKVFLECVQDMDHENMFWYRQDPGLGLRLIYFSYDVKMKEKGDIPEGYSVSREKKERFSLILESASTNQTSMYLCASSQGTGRAETQYFGPGTRLLVL.

As DNA, the CDR3 is TGTGCCAGCAGCTTATCACCAGTCACCGGGGAGCTGTTTTTT. It is translated as CASSLSPVTGELFF. This chain links TRBV11-3 with TRBJ2-2; D is unclear. Germline V lookup: CDR1 SGHNT, CDR2 YENEEA. The CDR3 extends over 14 amino acids. The V gene lost 2 bases and the J gene lost 4 bases, with 8 bases spanning the gap.

The chain recombines TRBV4-1 with TRBJ2-6; D gene unclear. Germline CDR1 is MGHRA and CDR2 is YSYEKL. Trimming shortened V by 6 bases and J by 0 bases, and 6 bases separated the two germline ends. The CDR3 is made up of 14 amino acids. For the CDR3, the DNA is TGCGCCAGCAGTCGAGACTCTGGGGCCAACGTCCTGACTTTC. Translation gives CASSRDSGANVLTF.

The chain links TRBV18 to TRBJ1-6, with TRBD1 as a possible D gene (5 bases). CDR3 size: 14 residues. Trimming took 1 base from V and 7 from J, leaving 8 bases between them. CDR1 KGHSH and CDR2 LQKENI come from the germline V gene. The CDR3 reads CASSPRGDNSPLHF. CDR3 coding DNA: TGTGCCAGCTCACCACGGGGGGACAATTCACCCCTCCACTTT.

Here the CDR3 DNA reads TGTGCCTACGGTCCGAACACCGGGGAGCTGTTTTTT. Residues: CAYGPNTGELFF. This sequence joins TRBV28 and TRBJ2-2, with D unresolved. The length of the CDR3 is 12 residues. Trimming shortened V by 11 bases and J by 0 bases, and 7 bases separated the two germline ends. The germline V gene has CDR1 MDHEN and CDR2 SYDVKM.

V gene TRBV11-3 combines with J gene TRBJ2-2, with D possibly being TRBD1 (6 bases). Germline values: CDR1 SGHNT, CDR2 YENEEA. The CDR3 is made up of 16 amino acids. The V end lost 4 bases, the J end lost 0 bases, and 12 bases lay between the germline ends. The CDR3 region is CASSSRGLPNTGELFF. The CDR3 nucleotides are TGTGCCAGCAGCTCCAGGGGTCTCCCGAACACCGGGGAGCTGTTTTTT. Looking up the rest from reference TRBV11-3 and TRBJ2-2 gives the full variable domain: EAGVVQSPRYKIIEKKQPVAFWCNPISGHNTLYWYLQNLGQGPELLIRYENEEAVDDSQLPKDRFSAERLKGVDSTLKIQPAELGDSAVYLCASSSRGLPNTGELFFGEGSRLTVL.

The chain joins TRBV5-5 to TRBJ1-1, with 7 nucleotides matching TRBD1. CDR3 length: 16 residues. The germline CDR1 and CDR2 sequences are SGHKS and YYEKEE (reference sequence). V was clipped by 0 bases and J by 0 bases; unmatched bases: 5. The CDR3 DNA reads TGTGCCAGCAGCTTGGAACAGGGGAGACTGAACACTGAAGCTTTCTTT. It specifies CASSLEQGRLNTEAFF.

As DNA, the CDR3 is TGTGCCAGCAGCCAAGGGGACTACCCGCTCGAGCAGTACTTC. Translated, it gives CASSQGDYPLEQYF. V usage is TRBV3-1 (or the pseudogene TRBV3-2) and J usage is TRBJ2-7, with 7 bases fitting TRBD2. V trimming: 1 base; J trimming: 6 bases; junction bases outside the gene matches: 6. CDR1 is LGHDT, CDR2 YNNKEL, per germline (reference sequence). CDR3 length: 14 residues.